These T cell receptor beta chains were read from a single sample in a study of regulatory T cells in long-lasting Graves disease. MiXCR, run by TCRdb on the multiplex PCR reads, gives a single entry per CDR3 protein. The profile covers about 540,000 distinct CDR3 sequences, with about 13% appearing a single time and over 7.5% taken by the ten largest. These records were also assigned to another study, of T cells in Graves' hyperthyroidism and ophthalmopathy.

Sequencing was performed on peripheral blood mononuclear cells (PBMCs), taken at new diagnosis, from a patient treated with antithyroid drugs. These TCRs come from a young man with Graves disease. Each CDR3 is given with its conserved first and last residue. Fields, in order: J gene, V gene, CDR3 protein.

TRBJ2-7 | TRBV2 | CASRTSGIYEQYF
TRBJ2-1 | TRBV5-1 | CASSLDGGGEQFF
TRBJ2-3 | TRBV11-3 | CASSPWTSGTDTQYF
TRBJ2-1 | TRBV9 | CASSVRTSGFNEQFF
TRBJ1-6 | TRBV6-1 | CAGRRLNNSPLHF
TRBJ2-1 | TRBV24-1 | CATSDSGLAGGGEQFF
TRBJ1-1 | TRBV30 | CAWSKGFPEAFF
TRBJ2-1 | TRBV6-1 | CASSGLGRDNEQFF
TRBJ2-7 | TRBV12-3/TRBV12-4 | CASSLFGRDNEQYF
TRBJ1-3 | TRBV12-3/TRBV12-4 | CASSLGLGNTIYF
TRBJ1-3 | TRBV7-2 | CASSSLGLGGNTIYF
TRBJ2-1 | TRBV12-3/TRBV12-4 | CASSPETLASSYNEQFF
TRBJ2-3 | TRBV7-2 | CASTLWADTQYF
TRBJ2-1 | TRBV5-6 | CASSSSGVDEQFF
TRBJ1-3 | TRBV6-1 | CASSTNSVNTIYF
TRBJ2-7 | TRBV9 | CASSPMTSGVTSEQYF
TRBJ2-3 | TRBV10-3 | CAISESEASLADTQYF
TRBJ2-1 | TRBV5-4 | CASSSSPGSYNEQFF
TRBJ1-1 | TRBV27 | CASSWQGPERAFF
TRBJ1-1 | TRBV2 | CASGRDRGDRNTEAFF